This T cell receptor beta chain was captured by sequencing in a study of cytomegalovirus exposure and HLA in healthy donors. PCR was performed using 60 Vbeta and 13 Jbeta primers. The table came from immunoSEQ multiplex PCR; TCRdb's copy has only in-frame clones and leaves some out. The sample holds a few hundred thousand clones, roughly 90% seen once. This CDR3 has 18 amino acids. Trimming pared 5 bases from V and 0 bases from J, leaving 17 bases between. Germline V gene lookup returns CDR1 MNHEY and CDR2 SMNVEV (reference sequence). V is TRBV27 and J is TRBJ2-6; tentatively, D is TRBD1 (5 bases). Sequenced input: PBMCs. This receptor was obtained from a woman in her late teens or twenties in good health and CMV-seronegative. The CDR3 DNA reads as TGTGCCAGCAGTCCCCGCCTCAGAGACAGCTCTGGGGCCAACGTCCTGACTTTC. It codes for CASSPRLRDSSGANVLTF.